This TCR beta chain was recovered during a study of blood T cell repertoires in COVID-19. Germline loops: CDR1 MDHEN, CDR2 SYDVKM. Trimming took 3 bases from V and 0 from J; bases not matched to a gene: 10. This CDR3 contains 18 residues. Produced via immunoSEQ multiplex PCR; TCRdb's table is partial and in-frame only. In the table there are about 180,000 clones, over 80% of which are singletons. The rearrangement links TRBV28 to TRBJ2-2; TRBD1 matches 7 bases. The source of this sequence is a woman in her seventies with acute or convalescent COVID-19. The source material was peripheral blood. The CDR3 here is CASSLGQRRPSNTGELFF. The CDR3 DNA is TGTGCCAGCAGTTTGGGACAGCGCAGACCTTCGAACACCGGGGAGCTGTTTTTT.